These T cell receptor beta chains were read from a single sample in a study of human versus mouse CDR3 diversity and MHC coevolution. Clones were sequenced by immunoSEQ multiplex PCR, and TCRdb holds only the in-frame ones, with some missing. The sample holds about 60,000 clones; 94% are singletons and the top ten take over 15%. Specimen: naive CD4+ T cells from blood. The receptors originated from a person aged 55 to 69 in good health. Both conserved end residues are part of each CDR3. The order of the fields is J gene, V gene, D gene, clone size, CDR3 DNA, CDR3 protein. The D gene is left open where the match is weak. Clone sizes are given selectively: once, few, many, or a class where the clone is expanded.

j_call: TRBJ1-1; v_call: TRBV30; d_call: .; clone_size: .; cdr3_nt: TGTGCCTGGACCCTAGGTCTGAACACTGAAGCTTTCTTT; cdr3_aa: CAWTLGLNTEAFF
j_call: TRBJ1-1; v_call: TRBV28; d_call: TRBD1; clone_size: .; cdr3_nt: TGTGCCAGCAGTCCCCCAACAGGGGCCCACATGAACACTGAAGCTTTCTTT; cdr3_aa: CASSPPTGAHMNTEAFF
j_call: TRBJ2-5; v_call: TRBV5-1; d_call: .; clone_size: .; cdr3_nt: TGCGCCAGCAGCTTGGAATACTTTGGGACCCAGTACTTC; cdr3_aa: CASSLEYFGTQYF
j_call: TRBJ1-3; v_call: TRBV11-2; d_call: .; clone_size: .; cdr3_nt: TGTGCCAGTAACCAGGGCTCTGGAAACACCATATATTTT; cdr3_aa: CASNQGSGNTIYF
j_call: TRBJ2-7; v_call: TRBV19; d_call: TRBD1; clone_size: .; cdr3_nt: TGTGCCAGTACCTGGGGACAGGGTACGAAGCAGTACTTC; cdr3_aa: CASTWGQGTKQYF
j_call: TRBJ1-4; v_call: TRBV7-9; d_call: .; clone_size: few; cdr3_nt: TGTGCCAGCAGCTTAGCTGGTTCTCAGACTAATGAAAAACTGTTTTTT; cdr3_aa: CASSLAGSQTNEKLFF
j_call: TRBJ1-1; v_call: TRBV10-3; d_call: TRBD1; clone_size: .; cdr3_nt: TGTGCCACCGCGGACAGGGGGAATGCTGAAGCTTTCTTT; cdr3_aa: CATADRGNAEAFF
j_call: TRBJ1-2; v_call: TRBV2; d_call: .; clone_size: .; cdr3_nt: TGTGCCAGCACCCTCTTACGCTATGGGAGTGTGGATGGCTACACCTTC; cdr3_aa: CASTLLRYGSVDGYTF
j_call: TRBJ2-5; v_call: TRBV9; d_call: .; clone_size: .; cdr3_nt: TGTGCCAGCAGCGTTTCGGGCCGGGGGGAGACCCAGTACTTC; cdr3_aa: CASSVSGRGETQYF
j_call: TRBJ2-7; v_call: TRBV9; d_call: TRBD1; clone_size: .; cdr3_nt: TGTGCCAGCAGCGTAGAAGGGGGCTCGACCTACGAGCAGTACTTC; cdr3_aa: CASSVEGGSTYEQYF
j_call: TRBJ2-3; v_call: TRBV6-1; d_call: TRBD1; clone_size: .; cdr3_nt: TGTGCCAGCAGTCTGGACAGGGTTGCAGATACGCAGTATTTT; cdr3_aa: CASSLDRVADTQYF
j_call: TRBJ1-5; v_call: TRBV6-1; d_call: .; clone_size: .; cdr3_nt: TGTGCCAGTATGACAGCCAACAATCAGCCCCAGCATTTT; cdr3_aa: CASMTANNQPQHF
j_call: TRBJ2-7; v_call: TRBV11-2; d_call: .; clone_size: once; cdr3_nt: TGTGCCAGCAGCTTAGACCCCGACAGCTCCTACGAGCAGTACTTC; cdr3_aa: CASSLDPDSSYEQYF